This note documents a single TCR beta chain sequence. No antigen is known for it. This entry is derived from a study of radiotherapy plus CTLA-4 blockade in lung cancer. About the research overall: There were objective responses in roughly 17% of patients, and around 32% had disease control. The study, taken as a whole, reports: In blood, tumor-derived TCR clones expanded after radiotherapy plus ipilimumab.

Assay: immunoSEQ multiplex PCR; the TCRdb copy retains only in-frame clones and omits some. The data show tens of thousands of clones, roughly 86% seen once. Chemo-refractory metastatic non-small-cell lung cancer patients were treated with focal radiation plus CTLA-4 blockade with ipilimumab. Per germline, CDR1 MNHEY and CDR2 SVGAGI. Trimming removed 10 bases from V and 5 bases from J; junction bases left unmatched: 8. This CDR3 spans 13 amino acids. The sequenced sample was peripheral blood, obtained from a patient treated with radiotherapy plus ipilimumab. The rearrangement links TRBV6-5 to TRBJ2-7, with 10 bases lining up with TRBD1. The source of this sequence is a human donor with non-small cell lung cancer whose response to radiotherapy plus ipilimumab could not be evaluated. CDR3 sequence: CAISGTGVHEQYF. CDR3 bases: TGTGCCATCTCCGGGACAGGGGTCCACGAGCAGTACTTC.